This TCR beta chain is from a study of OX40 agonist ivuxolimab in advanced cancers. On the study more broadly: Patients were dosed intravenously with ivuxolimab at 0.01 to 10 mg/kg every 2 weeks.

The study's findings and limits: The 0.1-3.0 mg/kg partial responders had among the lowest clonal expansion. At 0.1 to 3.0 mg/kg and by week 6, CD4+ and CD8+ T cells in the blood had expanded clonally.

Here immunoSEQ multiplex PCR was the method, and the copy in TCRdb shows in-frame clones only, minus some. Of approximately 58,000 clones listed, approximately 81% are singletons. This clone was observed a single time. Its matching antigen is unknown. V was trimmed by 0 bases and J by 1 base, leaving 6 bases between them. Germline V gene sequence: CDR1 SGHAT, CDR2 FQNNGV. The CDR3 loop spans 14 amino acids. The chain has TRBV11-2 and TRBJ1-2, with D uncertain. The sample here was CD4+ or CD8+ T cells sorted from blood, taken in a trial of the OX40 agonist ivuxolimab. The receptor was isolated from an adult with an advanced solid tumor such as melanoma, head and neck, liver or kidney cancer. The CDR3 region has the DNA TGTGCCAGCAGCTTAGATTACAGTAACTATGGCTACACCTTC. Amino acid sequence: CASSLDYSNYGYTF.